This T cell receptor (beta chain) was captured by sequencing in a study of T cell repertoires in aging, cancer and after chemotherapy. This clonotype ranks as large (0.1 to 1%). A mixed TRB-A/B primer pool amplified rearranged TRB by multiplex touch-down PCR. TCRdb reanalysed the multiplex PCR reads using MiXCR and keeps one entry per CDR3 protein. The table records about 2,200 distinct CDR3 sequences, 23% of them present only once. Peripheral blood genomic DNA, not sorted cells or RNA, was the template. Germline V gene lookup returns CDR1 SQVTM and CDR2 ANQGSEA. V lost 2 bases and J 0 bases, leaving 14 bases between the germline ends. The CDR3 has 15 residues.

This chain links TRBV29-1 with TRBJ2-7; weak D call: TRBD1 (6 bases). This TCR was recovered from a human donor with a solid tumor. Sample: blood. In nucleotides, the CDR3 is TGCAGCGTTGAACTCCCCACAGGGATCTCCTACGAGCAGTACTTC. It is translated as CSVELPTGISYEQYF.